Listed below are T cell receptor beta chains from one sample, sequenced in a study of OX40 agonist ivuxolimab in advanced cancers. Clones were sequenced by immunoSEQ multiplex PCR, and TCRdb holds only the in-frame ones, with some missing. This sample yields roughly 70,000 clones, of which approximately 90% are seen a single time; 0.4% to 0.65% belongs to the top ten. The sample in question was CD4+ or CD8+ T cells sorted from blood, obtained in a trial of the OX40 agonist ivuxolimab. The receptors stem from an adult with an advanced solid tumor such as melanoma, head and neck, liver or kidney cancer. CDR3s include the opening cysteine and the closing phenylalanine or tryptophan.

j_call v_call cdr3_aa
TRBJ2-7 TRBV19 CASSKDYSYEQYF
TRBJ1-1 TRBV5-1 CASSSGQVTEAFF
TRBJ2-7 TRBV7-2 CASSLAGRKAYEQYF
TRBJ2-3 TRBV6-5 CASSTTTDTQYF
TRBJ2-7 TRBV11-3 CASSLSAFEQYF
TRBJ2-5 TRBV6-1 CASMFLETQYF
TRBJ1-1 TRBV5-8 CASSLASRILNTEAFF
TRBJ2-1 TRBV28 CASSLAQGVDNEQFF
TRBJ1-3 TRBV25-1 CASSPMTVPSGNTIYF
TRBJ2-1 TRBV19 CASTRAGYANEQFF
TRBJ2-3 TRBV5-1 CASRRDGGTDTQYF
TRBJ2-5 TRBV11-2 CASRPTSGRETQYF